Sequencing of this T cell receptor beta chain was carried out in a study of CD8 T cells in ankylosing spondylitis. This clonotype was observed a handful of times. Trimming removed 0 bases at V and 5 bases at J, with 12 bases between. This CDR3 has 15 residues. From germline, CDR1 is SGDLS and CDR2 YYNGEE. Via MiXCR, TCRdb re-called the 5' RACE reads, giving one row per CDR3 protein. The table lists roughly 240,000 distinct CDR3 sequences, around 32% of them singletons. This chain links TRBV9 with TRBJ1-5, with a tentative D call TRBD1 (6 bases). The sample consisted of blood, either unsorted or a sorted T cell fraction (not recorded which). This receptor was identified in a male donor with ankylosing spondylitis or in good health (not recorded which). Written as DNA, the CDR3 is TGTGCCAGCAGCGTAGGGCTGGGGGCCTATCAGCCCCAGCATTTT. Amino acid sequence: CASSVGLGAYQPQHF.